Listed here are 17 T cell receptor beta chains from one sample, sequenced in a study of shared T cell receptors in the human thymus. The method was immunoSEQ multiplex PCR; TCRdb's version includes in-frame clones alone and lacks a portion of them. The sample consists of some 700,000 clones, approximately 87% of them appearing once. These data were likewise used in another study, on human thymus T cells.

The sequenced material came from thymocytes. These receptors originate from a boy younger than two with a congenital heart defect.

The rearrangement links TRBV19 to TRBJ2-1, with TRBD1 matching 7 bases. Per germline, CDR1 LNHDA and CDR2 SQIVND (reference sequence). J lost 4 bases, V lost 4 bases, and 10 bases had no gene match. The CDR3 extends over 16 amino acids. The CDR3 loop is CASSTPQGSRYNEQFF. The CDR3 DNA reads TGTGCCAGTAGTACCCCACAGGGGTCTAGATACAATGAGCAGTTCTTC.

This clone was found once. This CDR3 reads CASYVLGQGEAKNIQYF. The DNA for the CDR3 is TGTGCCAGCTACGTTCTAGGACAGGGTGAGGCCAAAAACATTCAGTACTTC. The chain uses TRBV2 and TRBJ2-4; 8 bases are a match to TRBD1. The V gene's germline CDR1 is SNHLY and CDR2 FYNNEI. The CDR3 runs to 17 residues. Trimming at V came to 8 bases and at J to 1 base, leaving 13 bases not matched to a gene.

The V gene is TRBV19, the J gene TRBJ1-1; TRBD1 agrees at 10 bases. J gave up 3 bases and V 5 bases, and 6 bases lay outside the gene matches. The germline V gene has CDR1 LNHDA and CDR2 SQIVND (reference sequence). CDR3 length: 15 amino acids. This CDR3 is CASSPRQGADTEAFF. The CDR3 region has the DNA TGTGCCAGTAGTCCCCGACAGGGGGCTGACACTGAAGCTTTCTTT.

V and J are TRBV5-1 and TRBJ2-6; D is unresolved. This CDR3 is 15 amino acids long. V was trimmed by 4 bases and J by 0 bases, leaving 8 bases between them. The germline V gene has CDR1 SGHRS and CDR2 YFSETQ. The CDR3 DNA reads TGCGCCAGCAGCCCAAAAAACTCTGGGGCCAACGTCCTGACTTTC. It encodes CASSPKNSGANVLTF.

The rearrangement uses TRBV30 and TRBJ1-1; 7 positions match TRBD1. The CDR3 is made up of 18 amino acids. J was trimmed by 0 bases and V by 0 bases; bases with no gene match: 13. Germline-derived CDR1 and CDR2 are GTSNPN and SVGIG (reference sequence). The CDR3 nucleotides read TGTGCCTGGAGTGTACGGGACAGCCCATGGGCCCTGAACACTGAAGCTTTCTTT. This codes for CAWSVRDSPWALNTEAFF.

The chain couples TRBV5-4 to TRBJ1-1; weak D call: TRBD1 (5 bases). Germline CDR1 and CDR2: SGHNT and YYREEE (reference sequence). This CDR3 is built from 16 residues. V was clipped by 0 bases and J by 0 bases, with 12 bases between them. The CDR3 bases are TGTGCCAGCAGCTTGGACAGGACCTTCATGAACACTGAAGCTTTCTTT. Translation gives CASSLDRTFMNTEAFF.

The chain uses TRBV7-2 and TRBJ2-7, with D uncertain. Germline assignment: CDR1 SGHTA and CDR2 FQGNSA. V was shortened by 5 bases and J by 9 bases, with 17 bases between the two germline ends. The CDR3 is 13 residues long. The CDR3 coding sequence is TGTGCCAGCAGCAACCCTGAGAGCTCCGCGCAGTACTTC. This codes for CASSNPESSAQYF.

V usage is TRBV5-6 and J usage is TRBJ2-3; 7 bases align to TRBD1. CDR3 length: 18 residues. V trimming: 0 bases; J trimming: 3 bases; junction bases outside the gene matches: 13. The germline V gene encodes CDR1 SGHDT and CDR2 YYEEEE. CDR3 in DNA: TGTGCCAGCAGCTTGGCCAGGGACAGTCGATTCCAGACAGATACGCAGTATTTT. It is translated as CASSLARDSRFQTDTQYF.

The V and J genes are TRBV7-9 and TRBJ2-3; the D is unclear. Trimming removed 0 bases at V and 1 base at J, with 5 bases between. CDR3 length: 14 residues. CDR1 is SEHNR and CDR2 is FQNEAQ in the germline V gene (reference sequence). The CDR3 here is CASSLAFGTDTQYF. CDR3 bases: TGTGCCAGCAGCTTAGCGTTCGGCACAGATACGCAGTATTTT.

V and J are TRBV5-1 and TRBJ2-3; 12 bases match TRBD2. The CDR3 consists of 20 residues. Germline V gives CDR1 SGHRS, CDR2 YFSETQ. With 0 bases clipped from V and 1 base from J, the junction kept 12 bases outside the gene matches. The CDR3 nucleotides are TGCGCCAGCAGCTTGGGCCTAGCGGGAGGGCTGGGTCCCCGCACAGATACGCAGTATTTT. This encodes CASSLGLAGGLGPRTDTQYF.

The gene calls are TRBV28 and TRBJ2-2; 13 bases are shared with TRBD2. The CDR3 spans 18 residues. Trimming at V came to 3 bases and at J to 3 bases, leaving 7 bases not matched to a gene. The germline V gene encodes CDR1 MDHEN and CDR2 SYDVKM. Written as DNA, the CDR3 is TGTGCCAGCAGTTTCCTGACTAGCGGGAGGAGGGACACCGGGGAGCTGTTTTTT. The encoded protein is CASSFLTSGRRDTGELFF.

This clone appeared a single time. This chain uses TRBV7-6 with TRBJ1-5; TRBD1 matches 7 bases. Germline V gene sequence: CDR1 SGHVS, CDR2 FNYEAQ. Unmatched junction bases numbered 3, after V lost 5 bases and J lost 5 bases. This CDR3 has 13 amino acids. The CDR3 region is CASSGQADQPQHF. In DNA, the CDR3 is TGTGCCAGCAGCGGACAGGCGGATCAGCCCCAGCATTTT.

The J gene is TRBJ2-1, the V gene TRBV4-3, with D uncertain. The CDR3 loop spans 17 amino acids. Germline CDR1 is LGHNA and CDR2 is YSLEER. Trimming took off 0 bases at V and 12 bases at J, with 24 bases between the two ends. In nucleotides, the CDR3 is TGCGCCAGCAGCCAAGACCGGGTCGGGTGGCCGCCCCCTAGGCAGTTCTTC. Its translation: CASSQDRVGWPPPRQFF.

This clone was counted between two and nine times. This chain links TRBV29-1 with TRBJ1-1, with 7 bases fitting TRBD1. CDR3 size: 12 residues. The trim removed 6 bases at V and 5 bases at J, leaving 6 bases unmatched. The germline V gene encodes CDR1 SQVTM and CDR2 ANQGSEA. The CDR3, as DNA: TGCAGCGTCGACAGGGTTGGGACTGAAGCTTTCTTT. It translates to CSVDRVGTEAFF.

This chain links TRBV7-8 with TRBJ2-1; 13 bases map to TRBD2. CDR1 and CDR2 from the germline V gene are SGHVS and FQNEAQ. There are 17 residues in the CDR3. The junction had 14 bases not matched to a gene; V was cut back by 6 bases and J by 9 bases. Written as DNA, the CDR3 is TGTGCCAGCAGACCTACTAGCGGGAGGGCCTGGGGGCCTGAGCAGTTCTTC. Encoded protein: CASRPTSGRAWGPEQFF.

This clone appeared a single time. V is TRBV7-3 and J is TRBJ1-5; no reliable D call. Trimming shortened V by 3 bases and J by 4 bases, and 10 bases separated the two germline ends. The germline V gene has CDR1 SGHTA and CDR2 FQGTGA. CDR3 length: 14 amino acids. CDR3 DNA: TGTGCCAGCAGCTTTTCACTGAGGAATCAGCCCCAGCATTTT. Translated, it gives CASSFSLRNQPQHF.

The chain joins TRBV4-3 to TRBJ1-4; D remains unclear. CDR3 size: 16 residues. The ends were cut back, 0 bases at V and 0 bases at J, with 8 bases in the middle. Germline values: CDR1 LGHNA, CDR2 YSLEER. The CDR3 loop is CASSQERVATNEKLFF. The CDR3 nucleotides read TGCGCCAGCAGCCAAGAGAGGGTAGCAACTAATGAAAAACTGTTTTTT.